This entry is about one TCR beta chain. In the original processing: Counts of nucleated cells, estimated from reference gene primer amplification, were obtained. Assay: immunoSEQ multiplex PCR; the TCRdb copy retains only in-frame clones and omits some. The V and J calls and clone size are taken from that table; D and trimming were inferred from the DNA. The sample consists of fewer than 500,000 clones, nearly 90% of them appearing once. The data belong to a study of blood T cell repertoires in COVID-19. Whole-study context: T cells, B-cell-depleted T cells, or PBMCs supplied cDNA or gDNA.

Between the trimmed V and J ends, which lost 0 bases and 2 bases, there was a span of 8 bases. There are 14 residues in the CDR3. Germline-derived CDR1 and CDR2 are LGHNT and FRNRAP. Those who participated ranged in age from roughly 18 to 90 years and resided in approximately 26 US areas. The sequence was collected from a woman aged 18-29 years with acute COVID-19. The V gene is TRBV12-5, the J gene TRBJ2-7, with D hard to call. What was sequenced was PBMCs or T cells enriched from blood (not recorded which). Here the CDR3 DNA reads TGTGCTAGTGGTTTGGTACTCTCGACCTACGAGCAGTACTTC. As protein: CASGLVLSTYEQYF.